The rows below give T cell receptor beta chains drawn from one sample of a study of Ad26.COV2.S vaccination and SARS-CoV-2 variants. Generated by immunoSEQ multiplex PCR, the TCRdb table keeps only in-frame clones and is missing some. Of approximately 480,000 clones in the sample, roughly nine tenths were seen once. This specimen consisted of peripheral blood, obtained in a trial of Ad26.COV2.S vaccine versus placebo. The receptors come from a person between 18 and 60 years old who received the Ad26.COV2.S COVID-19 vaccine or a placebo. Each CDR3 is given with its conserved first and last residue. The order of the fields is V gene, CDR3 protein.

V gene: TRBV2
CDR3 protein: CASSEGTTNTQYF

V gene: TRBV28
CDR3 protein: CASSPGGLAGRTSTDTQYF

V gene: TRBV6-4
CDR3 protein: CASRSNTEAFF

V gene: TRBV9
CDR3 protein: CASSEVWGNNSPLHF

V gene: TRBV19
CDR3 protein: CASRRVAGGTDTQYF

V gene: TRBV30
CDR3 protein: CAWSVGRGNQPQHF

V gene: TRBV3-1/TRBV3-2
CDR3 protein: CASRQGVSSYNEQFF

V gene: TRBV28
CDR3 protein: CASSRDRGMGYQPQHF

V gene: TRBV19
CDR3 protein: CASTIAGGNQPQHF

V gene: TRBV4-2
CDR3 protein: CASSQGSGDGAEKLFF

V gene: TRBV30
CDR3 protein: CALSSARVVTDTQYF

V gene: TRBV7-9
CDR3 protein: CASSLNGGGYTF

V gene: TRBV5-6
CDR3 protein: CASSPYRERYHEQYF

V gene: TRBV29-1
CDR3 protein: CSVASGRGSEQFF

V gene: TRBV30
CDR3 protein: CAWSPSLAGGPDNEQFF

V gene: TRBV11-3
CDR3 protein: CASSYNGRRGWNNEQFF

V gene: TRBV5-6
CDR3 protein: CASSLLGRDQGETQYF

V gene: TRBV6-5
CDR3 protein: CASSQIAGGDEQYF

V gene: TRBV9
CDR3 protein: CASSVGGGDYEQYF

V gene: TRBV10-3
CDR3 protein: CAISDTDSSYNEQFF